The TCR beta chain described here comes from a study of CD8 T cells in Susac syndrome. Random hexamers were used to reverse transcribe an amount of 0.5 to 1 ug RNA. With immunoSEQ multiplex PCR, TCR beta CDR3 was amplified across 54 Vbeta and 13 Jbeta. TCRdb ran MiXCR on the immunoSEQ multiplex PCR reads and lists one entry per CDR3 protein. The sample includes 130,000 to 150,000 distinct CDR3 sequences, about 93% of them seen just once. Study-level points and caveats: As acknowledged by the study, its TCR sequencing and HLA analysis included a relatively small number of individuals.

TCR beta from blood CD8+ and CD4+ T cells was sequenced. Healthy donors matched for age and sex were used as controls. A remark on this clonotype: The antigen is undetermined.

The source is a human donor in good health. Sequencing used CD8+ T cells from PBMCs.

CDR3 nucleotides: TGTGCCAGCGGATCACGGGTAGTGGGTGAGACCCAGTACTTC. Amino acid sequence: CASGSRVVGETQYF. The V gene is TRBV27, the J gene TRBJ2-5, with unresolved D. Deletions cut 8 bases from V and 5 bases from J, with 18 bases between. The CDR3 loop spans 14 amino acids. Germline V CDR1 and CDR2: MNHEY, SMNVEV (reference sequence).